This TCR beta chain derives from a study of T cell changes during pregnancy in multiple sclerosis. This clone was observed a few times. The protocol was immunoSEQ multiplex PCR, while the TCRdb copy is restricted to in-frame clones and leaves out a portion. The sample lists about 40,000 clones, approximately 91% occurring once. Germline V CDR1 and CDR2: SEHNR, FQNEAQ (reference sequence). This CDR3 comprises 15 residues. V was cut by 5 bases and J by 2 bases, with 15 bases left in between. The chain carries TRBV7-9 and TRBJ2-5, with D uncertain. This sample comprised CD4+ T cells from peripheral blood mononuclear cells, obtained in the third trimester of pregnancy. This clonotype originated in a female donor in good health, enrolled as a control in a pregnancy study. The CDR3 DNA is TGTGCCAGCAGCCCCAAGCGCCGGCTGCAAGAGACCCAGTACTTC. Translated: CASSPKRRLQETQYF.